This entry is about one T cell receptor beta chain. What it binds is not known. The CDR3 is 15 amino acids. Per the germline V gene, CDR1 is MNHEY and CDR2 is SMNVEV (reference sequence). V lost 2 bases and J lost 5, with 14 bases in between. For TCRbeta, the library was prepared with unique molecular identifiers. MiXCR, applied by TCRdb to the PCR reads, yields one record per CDR3 protein. Of approximately 650,000 distinct CDR3 sequences in the sample, roughly 14% are singletons; the top ten hold 0.65% to 0.9%. This sample was included in a study of T-cell reconstitution after alpha-beta-depleted transplantation in children. Study-wide points: The authors attributed T-cell counts and diversity one year after transplant mostly to newly produced T cells.

The TCR originated in a girl aged 2 to 9 with congenital amegakaryocytic thrombocytopenia, due to receive a stem cell transplant. The input for sequencing was PBMCs, taken before TCRalphabeta/CD19-depleted stem cell transplant. J is TRBJ2-3 and V is TRBV27, with D possibly TRBD1 on 5 matching bases. CDR3 in amino acids: CASSLDRGRGDTQYF. The CDR3 nucleotides read TGTGCCAGCAGTTTAGACAGAGGTAGGGGAGATACGCAGTATTTT.